These 9 T cell receptor beta chains originate from one sample sequenced in a study of cytomegalovirus exposure and HLA in healthy donors. The PCR employed 60 Vbeta primers together with 13 Jbeta primers. Only in-frame clones appear in the TCRdb table, and some are missing; sequencing was by immunoSEQ multiplex PCR. Counted here are some 200,000 clones, approximately 80% occurring once; the ten biggest clones make up roughly 1.5%. The sample was PBMCs. These receptors originate from a girl aged 5-17 years in good health and CMV-seronegative.

The chain joins TRBV7-9 to TRBJ1-5; a weak D match, TRBD1 (5 bases). This CDR3 spans 16 amino acids. Germline CDR1 is SEHNR and CDR2 is FQNEAQ (reference sequence). V lost 0 bases to trimming and J lost 5 bases, with 14 bases between them. The CDR3 is CASSLAVGEVYQPQHF. As DNA, the CDR3 is TGTGCCAGCAGCTTAGCGGTGGGGGAGGTGTATCAGCCCCAGCATTTT.

V gene TRBV19 combines with J gene TRBJ2-7, with 7 bases identical to TRBD1. After removal of 4 bases from V and 9 bases from J, the junction contained 12 bases not matched to a gene. From germline, CDR1 is LNHDA and CDR2 SQIVND (reference sequence). The CDR3 consists of 14 residues. The chain's CDR3 is CASSNNRDSAGQYF. Written as DNA, the CDR3 is TGTGCCAGTAGTAACAACCGGGACAGTGCCGGGCAGTACTTC.

This CDR3 is CASPGGQGANVLTF. DNA of the CDR3: TGTGCCAGCCCAGGGGGCCAGGGGGCCAACGTCCTGACTTTC. This chain links TRBV7-9 with TRBJ2-6, with TRBD1 matching 8 bases. The CDR3 has 14 amino acids. Germline trimming cut 8 bases from V and 4 bases from J; bases unmatched to any gene: 4. Germline CDR1 and CDR2: SEHNR and FQNEAQ (reference sequence).

This chain joins TRBV7-9 and TRBJ2-5; D possibly corresponds to TRBD2 (6 bases). Looked up from germline, CDR1 is SEHNR and CDR2 is FQNEAQ (reference sequence). The CDR3 length is 14 residues. With 2 bases removed from V and 3 bases from J, the gap between germline ends came to 10 bases. Here the CDR3 DNA reads TGTGCCAGCAGCTTAAGGCCGGGGGAAGAGACCCAGTACTTC. Translation: CASSLRPGEETQYF.

The rearrangement uses TRBV7-2 and TRBJ2-3; maybe TRBD2 (5 bases). V was shortened by 3 bases and J by 0 bases, with 13 bases between the two germline ends. Germline V gene sequence: CDR1 SGHTA, CDR2 FQGNSA. CDR3 size: 16 residues. CDR3 nucleotide sequence: TGTGCCAGCAGCTTGGGCCCGGGAATTAGCACAGATACGCAGTATTTT. Translated: CASSLGPGISTDTQYF.

The chain recombines TRBV5-1 with TRBJ2-7; 7 bases are a match to TRBD2. This CDR3 is built from 13 residues. CDR1 and CDR2 (germline): SGHRS, YFSETQ. The V gene end was trimmed by 7 bases and the J gene end by 3 bases; junction bases not matched to a gene: 7. The CDR3 DNA follows: TGCGCCAGCGGGGAGGGTACATTCTACGAGCAGTACTTC. It yields the protein CASGEGTFYEQYF.

The V call is TRBV28, the J call TRBJ2-7, with 7 bases aligning to TRBD2. Looked up from germline, CDR1 is MDHEN and CDR2 is SYDVKM. Trimming removed 4 bases from V and 0 bases from J; junction bases left unmatched: 6. CDR3 length equals 15 residues. The CDR3 coding sequence is TGTGCCAGCAGTTCCGGGACTACTAACTCCTACGAGCAGTACTTC. Its protein product is CASSSGTTNSYEQYF.

For this clone: Other DNA sequences in this specimen translate into the identical CDR3. V gene TRBV2 combines with J gene TRBJ1-5; weak D call: TRBD1 (6 bases). The CDR3 length is 15 residues. The ends were cut back, 2 bases at V and 7 bases at J, with 15 bases in the middle. Per germline, CDR1 SNHLY and CDR2 FYNNEI. CDR3 nucleotide sequence: TGTGCCAGCAGTGAAAGAAGGGACATAAAACAGCCCCAGCATTTT. Amino acid sequence: CASSERRDIKQPQHF.

The count of this clone is one. The chain uses TRBV6-5 and TRBJ2-7; TRBD1 aligns across 7 bases. This CDR3 spans 13 amino acids. Trimming cost V 4 bases and J 3 bases; bases outside gene matches: 3. CDR1 MNHEY and CDR2 SVGAGI come from the germline V gene. CDR3 sequence: CASSSDRVYEQYF. In DNA form, the CDR3 reads TGTGCCAGCAGTTCCGACAGGGTCTACGAGCAGTACTTC.